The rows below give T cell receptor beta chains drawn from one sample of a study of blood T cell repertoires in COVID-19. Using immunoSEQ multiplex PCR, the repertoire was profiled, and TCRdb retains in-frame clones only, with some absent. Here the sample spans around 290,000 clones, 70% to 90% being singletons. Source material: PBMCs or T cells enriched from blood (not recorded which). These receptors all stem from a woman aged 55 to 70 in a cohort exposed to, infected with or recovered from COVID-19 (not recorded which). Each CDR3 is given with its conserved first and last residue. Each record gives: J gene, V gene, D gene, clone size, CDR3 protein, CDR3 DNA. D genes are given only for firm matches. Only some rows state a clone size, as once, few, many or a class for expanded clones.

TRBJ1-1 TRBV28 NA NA CASLPGRYTEAFF TGTGCCAGCCTGCCAGGGAGGTATACTGAAGCTTTCTTT
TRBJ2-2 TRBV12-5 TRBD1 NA CASAHKGQGNTGELFF TGTGCTAGTGCCCACAAGGGACAGGGGAACACCGGGGAGCTGTTTTTT
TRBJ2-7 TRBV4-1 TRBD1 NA CASSHPGQGTYEQYF TGCGCCAGCAGCCATCCGGGACAGGGAACCTACGAGCAGTACTTC
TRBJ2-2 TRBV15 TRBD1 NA CATSRGQGADTGELFF TGTGCCACCAGCAGAGGTCAGGGGGCGGACACCGGGGAGCTGTTTTTT
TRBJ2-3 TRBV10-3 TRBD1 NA CATRDRSTDTQYF TGTGCCACCAGGGACAGAAGCACAGATACGCAGTATTTT
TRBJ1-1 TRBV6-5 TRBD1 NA CASIEDRVNTEAFF TGTGCCAGCATCGAGGACAGGGTAAACACTGAAGCTTTCTTT
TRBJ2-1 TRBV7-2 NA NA CASSFPGGMNEQFF TGTGCCAGCAGCTTCCCCGGGGGAATGAATGAGCAGTTCTTC
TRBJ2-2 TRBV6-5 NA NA CASSYGRGTGELFF TGTGCCAGCAGTTACGGAAGGGGAACCGGGGAGCTGTTTTTT
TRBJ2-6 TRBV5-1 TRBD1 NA CASRWTGTLSGANVLTF TGCGCCAGCAGGTGGACAGGGACACTCTCTGGGGCCAACGTCCTGACTTTC
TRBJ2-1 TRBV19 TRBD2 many CATVTKAGADNEQFF TGTGCCACCGTGACTAAAGCGGGGGCTGACAATGAGCAGTTCTTC
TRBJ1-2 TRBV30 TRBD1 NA CAWSVRQGGGYTF TGTGCCTGGAGTGTACGACAGGGTGGTGGCTACACCTTC
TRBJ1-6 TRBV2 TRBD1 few CASSGQGSGSSSWGNSPLHF TGTGCCAGCAGTGGACAGGGCTCGGGCAGCAGTTCATGGGGTAATTCACCCCTCCACTTT
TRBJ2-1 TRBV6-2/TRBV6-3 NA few CASSRRDNEQFF TGTGCCAGCAGTCGCCGGGACAATGAGCAGTTCTTC
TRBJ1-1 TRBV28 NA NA CASSLKGRRTEAFF TGTGCCAGCAGTTTGAAGGGGAGGAGAACTGAAGCTTTCTTT
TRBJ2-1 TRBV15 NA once CATSREGRRFSYNEQFF TGTGCCACCAGCAGAGAAGGTAGGCGGTTCTCCTACAATGAGCAGTTCTTC
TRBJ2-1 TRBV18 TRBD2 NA CASSLFGLAGGSINEQFF TGTGCCAGCTCACTATTCGGACTAGCGGGAGGGTCAATAAATGAGCAGTTCTTC
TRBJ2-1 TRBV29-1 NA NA CSVEDGWGVGNEQFF TGCAGCGTTGAAGATGGGTGGGGGGTAGGCAATGAGCAGTTCTTC
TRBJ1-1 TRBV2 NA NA CASSEPFYGKNTEAFF TGTGCCAGCAGTGAACCATTTTACGGGAAGAACACTGAAGCTTTCTTT
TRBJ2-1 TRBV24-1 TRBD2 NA CATTSGTRGSDEQFF TGTGCCACCACTTCCGGGACTAGAGGGTCCGATGAGCAGTTCTTC
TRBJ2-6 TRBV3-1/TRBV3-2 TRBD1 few CASSPRTGGTSGANVLTF TGTGCCAGCAGCCCCCGGACAGGGGGGACCTCTGGGGCCAACGTCCTGACTTTC
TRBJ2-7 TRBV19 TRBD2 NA CASSFNPGGTSYEQYF TGTGCCAGTAGCTTTAACCCGGGAGGGACCTCGTACGAGCAGTACTTC
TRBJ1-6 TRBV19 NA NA CASSIPGNSPLHF TGTGCCAGTAGTATCCCAGGGAACTCACCCCTCCACTTT
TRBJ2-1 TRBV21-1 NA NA CASTPRDRVDNEQFF TGTGCCAGCACCCCCCGGGACAGGGTAGACAATGAGCAGTTCTTC
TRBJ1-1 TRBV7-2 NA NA CASRSGSGRHTEAFF TGTGCCAGCAGGTCCGGAAGCGGGAGACACACTGAAGCTTTCTTT
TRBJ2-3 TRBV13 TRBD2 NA CASSLKGRTSGLTDTQYF TGTGCCAGCAGCTTAAAAGGCCGGACTAGCGGTCTCACAGATACGCAGTATTTT
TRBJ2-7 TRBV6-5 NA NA CASSYDTRGEQYF TGTGCCAGCAGTTACGATACTAGAGGGGAGCAGTACTTC
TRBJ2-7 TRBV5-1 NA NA CASSLGRVGAYEQYF TGCGCCAGCAGCTTGGGGCGGGTCGGCGCCTACGAGCAGTACTTC
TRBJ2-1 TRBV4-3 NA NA CASSRDGGGYNEQFF TGCGCCAGCAGCCGCGACGGTGGCGGTTACAATGAGCAGTTCTTC
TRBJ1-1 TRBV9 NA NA CASSAGGFLTEAFF TGTGCCAGCAGCGCTGGGGGGTTCCTCACTGAAGCTTTCTTT
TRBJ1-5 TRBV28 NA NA CASSLQGKGNQPQHF TGTGCCAGCAGTTTACAGGGAAAGGGCAATCAGCCCCAGCATTTT
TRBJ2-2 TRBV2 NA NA CASSDHIGGGGSPGELFF TGTGCCAGCAGTGACCATATTGGGGGCGGAGGTAGCCCCGGGGAGCTGTTTTTT
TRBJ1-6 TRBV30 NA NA CAWSPRGLRNSPLHF TGTGCCTGGAGTCCCCGAGGCCTACGTAATTCACCCCTCCACTTT
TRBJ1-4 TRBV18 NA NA CASSRGTLDEKLFF TGTGCCAGCTCACGCGGGACGTTAGATGAAAAACTGTTTTTT
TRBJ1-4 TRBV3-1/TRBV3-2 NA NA CASSQEYRTKEKLFF TGTGCCAGCAGCCAAGAGTATAGGACAAAGGAAAAACTGTTTTTT
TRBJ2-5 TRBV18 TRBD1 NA CASSPPVVRGRQETQYF TGTGCCAGCTCACCACCGGTCGTCAGGGGGCGGCAAGAGACCCAGTACTTC
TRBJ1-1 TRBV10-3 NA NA CAISEVGLMNTEAFF TGTGCCATCAGTGAGGTGGGGCTCATGAACACTGAAGCTTTCTTT
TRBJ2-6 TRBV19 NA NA CASSIPFSGANVLTF TGTGCCAGTAGTATACCGTTCTCTGGGGCCAACGTCCTGACTTTC
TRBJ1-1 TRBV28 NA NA CASSSSQGSYTEAFF TGTGCCAGCAGCAGCTCCCAGGGTTCGTACACTGAAGCTTTCTTT